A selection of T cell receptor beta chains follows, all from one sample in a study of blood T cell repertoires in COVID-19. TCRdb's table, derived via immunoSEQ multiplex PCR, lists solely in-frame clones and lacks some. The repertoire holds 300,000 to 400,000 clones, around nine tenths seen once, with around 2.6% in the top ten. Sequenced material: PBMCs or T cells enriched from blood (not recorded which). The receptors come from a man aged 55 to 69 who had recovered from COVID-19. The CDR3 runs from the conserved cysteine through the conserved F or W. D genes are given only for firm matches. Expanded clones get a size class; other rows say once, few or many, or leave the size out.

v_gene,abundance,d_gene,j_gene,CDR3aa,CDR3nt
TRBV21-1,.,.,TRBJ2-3,CASSKNQGSGTDTQYF,TGTGCCAGCAGCAAAAACCAGGGGTCAGGCACAGATACGCAGTATTTT
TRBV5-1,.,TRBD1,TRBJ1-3,CASSSGQGPGNTIYF,TGCGCCAGCAGCTCGGGACAGGGTCCTGGAAACACCATATATTTT
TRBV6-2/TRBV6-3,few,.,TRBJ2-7,CASSYSWQDSYEQYF,TGTGCCAGCAGTTACTCTTGGCAGGACTCCTACGAGCAGTACTTC
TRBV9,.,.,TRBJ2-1,CASSPTTLSSYNEQFF,TGTGCCAGCAGCCCCACTACGTTGAGCTCCTACAATGAGCAGTTCTTC
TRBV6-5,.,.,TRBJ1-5,CASRAVPNSNQPQHF,TGTGCCAGCAGAGCCGTACCGAATAGCAATCAGCCCCAGCATTTT
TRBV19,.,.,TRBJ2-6,CASSIGPGQYSGANVLTF,TGTGCCAGTAGTATAGGCCCCGGACAGTACTCTGGGGCCAACGTCCTGACTTTC
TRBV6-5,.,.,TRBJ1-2,CASTRGYGYTF,TGTGCCAGCACCAGGGGTTATGGCTACACCTTC
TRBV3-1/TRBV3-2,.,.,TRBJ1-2,CASSQSEFRGLYGYTF,TGTGCCAGCAGCCAATCCGAGTTCCGGGGACTCTATGGCTACACCTTC
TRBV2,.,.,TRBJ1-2,CASRAGVHGYTF,TGTGCCAGCAGGGCAGGGGTCCATGGCTACACCTTC
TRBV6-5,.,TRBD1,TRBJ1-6,CASKRGQGDSPLHF,TGTGCCAGCAAGCGGGGACAGGGAGACTCACCCCTCCACTTT
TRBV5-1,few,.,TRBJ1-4,CASSGEGREKLFF,TGCGCCAGCAGCGGGGAGGGTCGGGAAAAACTGTTTTTT
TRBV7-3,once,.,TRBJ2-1,CASSTSSLEEQFF,TGTGCCAGCAGCACTTCTAGCTTAGAGGAGCAGTTCTTC
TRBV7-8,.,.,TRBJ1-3,CASSLMGVRLGGSGNTIYF,TGTGCCAGCAGCTTAATGGGGGTCCGGCTGGGGGGCTCTGGAAACACCATATATTTT
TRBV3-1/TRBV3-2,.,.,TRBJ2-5,CASSRSGPQETQYF,TGTGCCAGCAGTCGGAGCGGGCCTCAAGAGACCCAGTACTTC
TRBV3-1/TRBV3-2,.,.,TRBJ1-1,CASSQVLGRGNEAFF,TGTGCCAGCAGCCAAGTTCTGGGCAGGGGTAATGAAGCTTTCTTT
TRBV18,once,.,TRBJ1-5,CASSPLKGIQPQHF,TGTGCCAGCTCACCATTAAAGGGGATACAGCCCCAGCATTTT
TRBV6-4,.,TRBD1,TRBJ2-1,CASSDSRTGTHNEQFF,TGTGCCAGCAGTGACTCGAGGACAGGGACCCACAATGAGCAGTTCTTC
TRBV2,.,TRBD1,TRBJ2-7,CASRTGTGSYEQYF,TGTGCCAGCAGGACCGGGACAGGGTCCTACGAGCAGTACTTC
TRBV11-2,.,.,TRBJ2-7,CASSPFGFRGGYEQYF,TGTGCCAGCAGCCCCTTCGGATTTAGGGGAGGCTACGAGCAGTACTTC
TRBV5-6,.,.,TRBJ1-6,CASSLSARTRSPLHF,TGTGCCAGCAGCTTGAGTGCCAGGACTCGTTCACCCCTCCACTTT
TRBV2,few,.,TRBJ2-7,CASGTRSSYEQYF,TGTGCCAGCGGGACTCGTAGCTCCTACGAGCAGTACTTC
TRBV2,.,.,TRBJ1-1,CASSVSGFEAFF,TGTGCCAGCAGTGTTTCAGGGTTTGAAGCTTTCTTT
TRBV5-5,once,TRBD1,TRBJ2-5,CASSTNRQGAWETQYF,TGTGCCAGCAGCACCAATAGACAGGGGGCTTGGGAGACCCAGTACTTC
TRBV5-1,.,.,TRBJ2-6,CASSTVVGANVLTF,TGCGCCAGCAGCACCGTAGTTGGGGCCAACGTCCTGACTTTC
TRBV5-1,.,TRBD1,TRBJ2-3,CASSADRGHDTQYF,TGCGCCAGCAGCGCGGACAGGGGGCACGATACGCAGTATTTT
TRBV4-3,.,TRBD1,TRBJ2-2,CASSQDGLRQGNPGELFF,TGCGCCAGCAGCCAAGACGGCCTACGACAGGGTAATCCCGGGGAGCTGTTTTTT
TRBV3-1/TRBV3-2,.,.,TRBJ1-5,CASSQGADQPQHF,TGTGCCAGCAGCCAGGGGGCTGATCAGCCCCAGCATTTT
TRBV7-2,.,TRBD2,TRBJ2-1,CASSLALAGNNEQFF,TGTGCCAGCAGCTTAGCACTAGCGGGCAACAATGAGCAGTTCTTC
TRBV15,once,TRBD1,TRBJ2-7,CATNPIVSRDRVRHEQYF,TGTGCCACCAACCCGATTGTAAGCCGGGACAGGGTTCGGCACGAGCAGTACTTC
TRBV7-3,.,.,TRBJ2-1,CASSPNRDSYNEQFF,TGTGCCAGCAGCCCGAACAGGGATTCCTACAATGAGCAGTTCTTC
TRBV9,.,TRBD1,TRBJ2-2,CASSGPYGQGNTGELFF,TGTGCCAGCAGCGGCCCCTATGGACAGGGGAACACCGGGGAGCTGTTTTTT
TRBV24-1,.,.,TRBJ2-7,CATSDLYEQYF,TGTGCCACCAGTGACCTCTACGAGCAGTACTTC
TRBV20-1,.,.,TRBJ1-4,CSASFGLWLFF,TGCAGTGCTAGTTTTGGGCTTTGGCTGTTTTTT
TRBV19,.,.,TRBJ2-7,CASSISPGNLLYEQYF,TGTGCCAGTAGTATTTCTCCAGGGAACTTGCTGTACGAGCAGTACTTC
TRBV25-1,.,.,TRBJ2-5,CASSEPGAFETQYF,TGTGCCAGCAGTGAACCAGGGGCATTCGAGACCCAGTACTTC
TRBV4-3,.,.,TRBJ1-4,CASSQRTAGTNEKLFF,TGCGCCAGCAGCCAGAGGACGGCAGGGACTAATGAAAAACTGTTTTTT
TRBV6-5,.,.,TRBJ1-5,CASSYAGGSNQPQHF,TGTGCCAGCAGTTACGCGGGGGGGAGTAATCAGCCCCAGCATTTT
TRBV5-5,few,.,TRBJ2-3,CATLAEDRSLTDTQYF,TGTGCCACCTTGGCGGAAGACAGGTCCCTCACAGATACGCAGTATTTT
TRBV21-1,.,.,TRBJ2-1,CASSKPSAGGAYNEQFF,TGTGCCAGCAGCAAACCCTCAGCGGGGGGGGCATACAATGAGCAGTTCTTC
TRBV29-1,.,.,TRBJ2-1,CSVASDPEGAIYNEQFF,TGCAGCGTCGCCTCTGACCCGGAGGGGGCAATCTACAATGAGCAGTTCTTC
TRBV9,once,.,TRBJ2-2,CASSVSGGELFF,TGTGCCAGCAGCGTGAGTGGCGGGGAGCTGTTTTTT
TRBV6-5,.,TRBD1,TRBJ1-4,CASSSGTGVLFF,TGTGCCAGCAGTTCCGGGACAGGAGTGCTGTTTTTT
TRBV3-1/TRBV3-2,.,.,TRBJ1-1,CASSQGRVSNTEAFF,TGTGCCAGCAGCCAAGGGCGGGTCAGCAACACTGAAGCTTTCTTT
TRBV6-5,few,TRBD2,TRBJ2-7,CASRTSGGLEQYF,TGTGCCAGCAGGACTAGCGGGGGGTTGGAGCAGTACTTC
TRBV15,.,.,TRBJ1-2,CATSREGGYGYTF,TGTGCCACCAGCAGAGAAGGAGGGTATGGCTACACCTTC
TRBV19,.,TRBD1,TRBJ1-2,CASSGPDRVNGYTF,TGTGCCAGTAGTGGGCCCGACAGGGTGAATGGCTACACCTTC
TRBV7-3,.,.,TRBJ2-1,CASSLGNEQFF,TGTGCCAGCAGCCTCGGCAATGAGCAGTTCTTC
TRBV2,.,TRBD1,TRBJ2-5,CASRDRARGPQYF,TGTGCCAGCAGAGACAGGGCCCGCGGGCCCCAGTACTTC
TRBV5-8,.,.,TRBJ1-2,CASSLPRGGYGYTF,TGTGCCAGCAGCTTACCCCGGGGTGGCTATGGCTACACCTTC
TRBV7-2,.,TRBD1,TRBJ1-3,CASSPGTGVHTIYF,TGTGCCAGCAGCCCCGGGACAGGGGTCCACACCATATATTTT
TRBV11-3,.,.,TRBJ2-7,CASSLGGRDEQYF,TGTGCCAGCAGCTTAGGGGGCCGCGACGAGCAGTACTTC